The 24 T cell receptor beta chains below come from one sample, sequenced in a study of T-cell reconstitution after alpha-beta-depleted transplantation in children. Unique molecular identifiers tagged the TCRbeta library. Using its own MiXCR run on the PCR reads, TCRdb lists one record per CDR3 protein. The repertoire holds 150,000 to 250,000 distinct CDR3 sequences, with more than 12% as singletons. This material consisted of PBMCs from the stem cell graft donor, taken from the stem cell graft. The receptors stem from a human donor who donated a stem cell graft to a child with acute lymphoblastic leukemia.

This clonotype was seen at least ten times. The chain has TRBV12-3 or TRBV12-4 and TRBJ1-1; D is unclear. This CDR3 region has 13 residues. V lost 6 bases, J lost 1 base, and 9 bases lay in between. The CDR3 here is CASRRPGNTEAFF. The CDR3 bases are TGTGCCAGCAGGCGCCCAGGGAACACTGAAGCTTTCTTT.

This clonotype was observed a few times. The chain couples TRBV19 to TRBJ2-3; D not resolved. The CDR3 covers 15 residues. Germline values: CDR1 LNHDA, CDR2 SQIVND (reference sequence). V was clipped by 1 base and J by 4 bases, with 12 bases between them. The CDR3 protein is CASSIASGNPDTQYF. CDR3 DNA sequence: TGTGCCAGTAGTATAGCGTCCGGAAACCCAGATACGCAGTATTTT.

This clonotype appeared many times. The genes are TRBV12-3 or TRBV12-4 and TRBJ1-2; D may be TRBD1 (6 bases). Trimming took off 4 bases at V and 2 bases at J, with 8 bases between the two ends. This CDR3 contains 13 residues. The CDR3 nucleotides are TGTGCCAGCAGTTCGGACAGAAACTATGGCTACACCTTC. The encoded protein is CASSSDRNYGYTF.

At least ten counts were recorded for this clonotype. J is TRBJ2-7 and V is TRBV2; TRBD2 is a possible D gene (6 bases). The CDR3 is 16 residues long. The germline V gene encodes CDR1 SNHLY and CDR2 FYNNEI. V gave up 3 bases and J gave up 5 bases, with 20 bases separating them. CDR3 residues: CASSDGSLWGGDEQYF. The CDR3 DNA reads TGTGCCAGCAGTGACGGGAGTCTTTGGGGTGGGGACGAGCAGTACTTC. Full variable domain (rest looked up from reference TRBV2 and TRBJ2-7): EPEVTQTPSHQVTQMGQEVILRCVPISNHLYFYWYRQILGQKVEFLVSFYNNEISEKSEIFDDQFSVERPDGSNFTLKIRSTKLEDSAMYFCASSDGSLWGGDEQYFGPGTRLTVT.

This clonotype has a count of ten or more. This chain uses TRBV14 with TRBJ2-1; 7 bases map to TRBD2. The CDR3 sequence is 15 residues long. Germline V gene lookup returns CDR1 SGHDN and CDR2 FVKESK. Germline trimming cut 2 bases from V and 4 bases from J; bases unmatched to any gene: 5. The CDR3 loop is CASSQTSGKYNEQFF. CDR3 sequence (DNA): TGTGCCAGCAGCCAAACGAGCGGGAAGTACAATGAGCAGTTCTTC.

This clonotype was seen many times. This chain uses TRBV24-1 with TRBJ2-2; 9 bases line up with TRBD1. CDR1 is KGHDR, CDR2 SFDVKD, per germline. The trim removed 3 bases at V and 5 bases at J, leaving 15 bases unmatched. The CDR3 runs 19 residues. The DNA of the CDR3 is TGTGCCACCAGTGATCTCCCACAGCCGGGACAGGGAACGACCGGGGAGCTGTTTTTT. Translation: CATSDLPQPGQGTTGELFF.

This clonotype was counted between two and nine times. Written as DNA, the CDR3 is TGTGCCACCCAGCTTAATCTAGCGGGAGTTGGCAATGAGCAGTTCTTC. It translates to CATQLNLAGVGNEQFF. This chain uses TRBV7-2 with TRBJ2-1, with TRBD2 matching over 10 bases. V was pared by 10 bases and J by 6 bases, with 15 bases of the junction left unmatched. Germline V lookup: CDR1 SGHTA, CDR2 FQGNSA. This CDR3 has 16 amino acids.

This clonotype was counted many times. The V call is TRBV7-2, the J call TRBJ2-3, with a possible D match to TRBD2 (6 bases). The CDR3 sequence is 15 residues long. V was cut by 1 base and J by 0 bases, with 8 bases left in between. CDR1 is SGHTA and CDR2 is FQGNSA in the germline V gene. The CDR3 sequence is CASSLVGSSTDTQYF. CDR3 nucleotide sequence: TGTGCCAGCAGCTTAGTCGGGAGCAGCACAGATACGCAGTATTTT.

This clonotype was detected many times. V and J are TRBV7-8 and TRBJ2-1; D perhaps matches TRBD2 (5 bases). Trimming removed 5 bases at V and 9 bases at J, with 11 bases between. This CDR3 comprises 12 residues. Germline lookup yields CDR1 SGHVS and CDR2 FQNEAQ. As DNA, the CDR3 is TGTGCCAGCAGCCCCAGTGAGGGTGAGCAGTTCTTC. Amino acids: CASSPSEGEQFF.

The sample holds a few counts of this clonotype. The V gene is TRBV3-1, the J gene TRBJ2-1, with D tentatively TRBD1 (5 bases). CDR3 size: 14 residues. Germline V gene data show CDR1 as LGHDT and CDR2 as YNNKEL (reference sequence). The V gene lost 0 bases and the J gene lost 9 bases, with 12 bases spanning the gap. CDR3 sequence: CASSQDSGYGEQFF. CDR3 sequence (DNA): TGTGCCAGCAGCCAAGATTCAGGGTATGGTGAGCAGTTCTTC.

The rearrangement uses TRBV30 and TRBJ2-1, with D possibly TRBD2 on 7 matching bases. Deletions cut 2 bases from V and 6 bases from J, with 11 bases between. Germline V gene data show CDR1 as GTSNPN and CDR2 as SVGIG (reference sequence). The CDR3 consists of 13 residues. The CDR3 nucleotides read TGTGCCTGGAGTCGGGGGGCTTTCAATGAGCAGTTCTTC. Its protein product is CAWSRGAFNEQFF.

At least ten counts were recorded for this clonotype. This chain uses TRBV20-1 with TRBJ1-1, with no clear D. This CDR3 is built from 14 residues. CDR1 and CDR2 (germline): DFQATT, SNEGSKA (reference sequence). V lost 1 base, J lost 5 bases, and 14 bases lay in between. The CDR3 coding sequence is TGCAGTGCTAGAGCCGCCGGGCCGGGGACTGAAGCTTTCTTT. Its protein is CSARAAGPGTEAFF.

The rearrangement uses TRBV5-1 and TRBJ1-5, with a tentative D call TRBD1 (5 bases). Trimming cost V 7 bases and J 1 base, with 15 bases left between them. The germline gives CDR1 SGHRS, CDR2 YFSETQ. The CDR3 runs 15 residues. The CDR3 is CASRRGDSSNQPQHF. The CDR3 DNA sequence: TGCGCCAGCCGGAGAGGGGATTCGAGCAATCAGCCCCAGCATTTT.

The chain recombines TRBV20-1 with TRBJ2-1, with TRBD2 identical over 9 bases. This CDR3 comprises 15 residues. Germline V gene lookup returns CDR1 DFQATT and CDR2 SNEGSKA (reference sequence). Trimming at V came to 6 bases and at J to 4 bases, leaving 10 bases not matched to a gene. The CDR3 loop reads CSAIPRLAVYNEQFF. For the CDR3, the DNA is TGCAGTGCCATTCCTCGACTAGCGGTGTACAATGAGCAGTTCTTC.

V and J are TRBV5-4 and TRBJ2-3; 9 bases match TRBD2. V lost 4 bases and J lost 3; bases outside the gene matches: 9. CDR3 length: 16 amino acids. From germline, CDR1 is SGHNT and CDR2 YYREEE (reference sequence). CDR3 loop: CASSDEPAGGTDTQYF. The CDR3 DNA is TGTGCCAGCAGCGATGAGCCAGCGGGAGGTACAGATACGCAGTATTTT.

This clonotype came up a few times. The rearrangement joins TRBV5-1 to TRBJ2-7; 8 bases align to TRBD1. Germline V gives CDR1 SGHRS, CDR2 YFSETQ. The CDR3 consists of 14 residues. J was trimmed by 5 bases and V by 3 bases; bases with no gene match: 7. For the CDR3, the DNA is TGCGCCAGCAGCTCGGGGACAGGAGGCGACGAGCAGTACTTC. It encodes CASSSGTGGDEQYF.

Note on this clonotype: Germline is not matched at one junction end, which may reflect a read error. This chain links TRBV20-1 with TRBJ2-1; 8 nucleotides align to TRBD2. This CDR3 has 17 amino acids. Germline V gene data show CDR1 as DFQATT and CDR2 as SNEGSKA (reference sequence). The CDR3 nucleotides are TGCTGTGCTAGAGATTACGGGAGGGCTTCCCCCTACAATGAGCAGTTCTTC. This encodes CCARDYGRASPYNEQFF.

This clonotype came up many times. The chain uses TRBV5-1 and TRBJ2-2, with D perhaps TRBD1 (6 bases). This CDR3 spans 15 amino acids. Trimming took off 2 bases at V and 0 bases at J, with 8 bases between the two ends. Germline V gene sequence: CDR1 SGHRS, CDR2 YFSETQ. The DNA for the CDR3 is TGCGCCAGCAGCTTAGACAGGCCGAACACCGGGGAGCTGTTTTTT. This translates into CASSLDRPNTGELFF.

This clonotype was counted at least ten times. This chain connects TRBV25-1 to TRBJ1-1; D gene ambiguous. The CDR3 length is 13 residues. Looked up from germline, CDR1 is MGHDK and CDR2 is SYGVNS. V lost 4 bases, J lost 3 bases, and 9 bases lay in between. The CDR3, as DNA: TGTGCCAGCAGTGGTGAATACTACACTGAAGCTTTCTTT. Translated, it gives CASSGEYYTEAFF.

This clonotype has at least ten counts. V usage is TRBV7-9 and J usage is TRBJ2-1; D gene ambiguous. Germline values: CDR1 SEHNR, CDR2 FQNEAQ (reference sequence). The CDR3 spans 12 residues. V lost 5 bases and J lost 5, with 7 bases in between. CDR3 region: CASSLSNNEQFF. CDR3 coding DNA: TGTGCCAGCAGCCTAAGTAACAATGAGCAGTTCTTC. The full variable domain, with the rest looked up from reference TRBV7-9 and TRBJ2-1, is DTGVSQNPRHKITKRGQNVTFRCDPISEHNRLYWYRQTLGQGPEFLTYFQNEAQLEKSRLLSDRFSAERPKGSFSTLEIQRTEQGDSAMYLCASSLSNNEQFFGPGTRLTVL.

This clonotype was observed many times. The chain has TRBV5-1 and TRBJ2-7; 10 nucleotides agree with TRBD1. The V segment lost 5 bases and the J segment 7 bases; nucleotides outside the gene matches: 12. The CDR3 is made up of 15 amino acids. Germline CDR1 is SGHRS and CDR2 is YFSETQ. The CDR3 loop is CASSSRTGGLWEQYF. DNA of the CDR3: TGCGCCAGCAGTTCTCGGACAGGGGGATTGTGGGAGCAGTACTTC.

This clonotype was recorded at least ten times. The DNA for the CDR3 is TGCGCCAGCAGCTTACTAGCGGCTACCCAAGAGACCCAGTACTTC. As protein: CASSLLAATQETQYF. This sequence joins TRBV5-1 and TRBJ2-5, with 8 bases lining up with TRBD2. The germline V gene has CDR1 SGHRS and CDR2 YFSETQ. This CDR3 spans 15 amino acids. The junction had 4 bases not matched to a gene; V was cut back by 2 bases and J by 1 base.

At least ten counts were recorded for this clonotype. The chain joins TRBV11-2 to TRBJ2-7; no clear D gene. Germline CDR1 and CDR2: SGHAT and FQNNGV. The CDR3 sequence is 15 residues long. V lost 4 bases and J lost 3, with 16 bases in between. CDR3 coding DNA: TGTGCCAGCAGCTCCCCCCCCGGCCCCTACTACGAGCAGTACTTC. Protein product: CASSSPPGPYYEQYF. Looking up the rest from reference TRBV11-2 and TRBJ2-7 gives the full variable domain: EAGVAQSPRYKIIEKRQSVAFWCNPISGHATLYWYQQILGQGPKLLIQFQNNGVVDDSQLPKDRFSAERLKGVDSTLKIQPAKLEDSAVYLCASSSPPGPYYEQYFGPGTRLTVT.

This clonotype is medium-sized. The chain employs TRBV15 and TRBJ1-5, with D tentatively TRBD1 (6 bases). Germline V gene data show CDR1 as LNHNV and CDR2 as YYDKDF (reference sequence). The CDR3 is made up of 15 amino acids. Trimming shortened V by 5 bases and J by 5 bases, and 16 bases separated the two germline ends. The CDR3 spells CATSLRRRGDQPQHF. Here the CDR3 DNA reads TGTGCCACCAGCTTAAGGCGGAGGGGGGATCAGCCCCAGCATTTT.